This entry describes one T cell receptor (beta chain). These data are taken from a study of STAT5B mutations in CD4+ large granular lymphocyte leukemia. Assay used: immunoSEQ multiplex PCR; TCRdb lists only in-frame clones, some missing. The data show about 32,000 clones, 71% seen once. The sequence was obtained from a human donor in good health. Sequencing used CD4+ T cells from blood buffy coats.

The CDR3 DNA reads as TGTGCCAGCTCACGAGGGACCCAGCGGTACAATGAGCAGTTCTTC. It specifies CASSRGTQRYNEQFF. The chain joins TRBV18 to TRBJ2-1; perhaps D is TRBD1 or TRBD2 (5 bases each). The ends were cut back, 4 bases at V and 4 bases at J, with 14 bases in the middle. The germline V gene encodes CDR1 KGHSH and CDR2 LQKENI. The CDR3 length is 15 residues.